This TCR beta chain originates from a study of blood T cell repertoires in COVID-19. Study context: Sites in the United States, Italy and Spain provided acute and convalescent COVID-19 samples. PBMCs, B-cell-depleted T cells, or T cells were the source of the cDNA or gDNA that made up the material.

The V gene lost 0 bases and the J gene lost 0 bases, with 5 bases spanning the gap. CDR3 size: 13 residues. Germline loops: CDR1 GTSNPN, CDR2 SVGIG (reference sequence). Details on this clone: The sample has other DNA sequences that encode this CDR3 too.

In the authors' methods: Amplified reference gene primers provided the basis for estimating nucleated cell counts. TCRdb's copy holds only in-frame clones and misses some; the assay was immunoSEQ multiplex PCR. V and J calls and clone size are given by that table; D and trimming were obtained from the DNA. The sample has about 330,000 clones; roughly 85% are singletons. The sequence was collected from a human donor in a cohort sampled during active COVID-19. The chain is built from TRBV30 and TRBJ1-1; tentatively, D is TRBD1 (5 bases). Input material: peripheral blood. Here the CDR3 reads CAWSVQVNTEAFF. For the CDR3, the DNA is TGTGCCTGGAGTGTACAGGTGAACACTGAAGCTTTCTTT.